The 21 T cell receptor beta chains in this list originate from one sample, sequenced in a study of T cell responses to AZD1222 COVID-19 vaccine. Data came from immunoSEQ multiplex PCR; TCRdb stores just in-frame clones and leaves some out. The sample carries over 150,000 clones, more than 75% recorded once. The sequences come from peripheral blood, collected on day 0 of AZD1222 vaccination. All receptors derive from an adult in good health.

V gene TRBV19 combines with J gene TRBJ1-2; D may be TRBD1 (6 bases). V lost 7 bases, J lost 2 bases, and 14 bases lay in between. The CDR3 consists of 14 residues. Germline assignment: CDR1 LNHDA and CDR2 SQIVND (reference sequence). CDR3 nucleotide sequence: TGTGCCAGTACTCCCAGGGGTCAGAACTATGGCTACACCTTC. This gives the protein CASTPRGQNYGYTF.

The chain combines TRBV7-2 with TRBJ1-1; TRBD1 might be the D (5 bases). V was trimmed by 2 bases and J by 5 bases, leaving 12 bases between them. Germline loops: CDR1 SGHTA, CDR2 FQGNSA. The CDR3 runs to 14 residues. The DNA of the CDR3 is TGTGCCAGCAGCTTAAGGACGGGGGAGACTGAAGCTTTCTTT. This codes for CASSLRTGETEAFF.

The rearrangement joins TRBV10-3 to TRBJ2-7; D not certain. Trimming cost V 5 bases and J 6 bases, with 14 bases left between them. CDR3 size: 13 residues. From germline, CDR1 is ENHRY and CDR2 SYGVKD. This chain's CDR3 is CAISPPLGIEQYF. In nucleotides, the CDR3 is TGTGCCATCAGTCCCCCCTTAGGAATCGAGCAGTACTTC.

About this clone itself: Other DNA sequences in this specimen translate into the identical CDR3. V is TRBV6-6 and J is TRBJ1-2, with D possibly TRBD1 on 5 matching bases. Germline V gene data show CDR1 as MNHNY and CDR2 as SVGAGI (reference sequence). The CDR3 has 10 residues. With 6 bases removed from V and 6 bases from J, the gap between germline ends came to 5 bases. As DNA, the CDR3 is TGTGCCAGCAGCAGGGATGGCTACACCTTC. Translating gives CASSRDGYTF.

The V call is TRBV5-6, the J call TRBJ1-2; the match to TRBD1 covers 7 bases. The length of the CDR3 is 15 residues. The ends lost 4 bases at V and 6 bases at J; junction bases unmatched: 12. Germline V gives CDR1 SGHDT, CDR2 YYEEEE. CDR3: CASSPQGQAAHGYTF. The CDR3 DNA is TGTGCCAGCAGCCCACAGGGGCAGGCCGCTCATGGCTACACCTTC. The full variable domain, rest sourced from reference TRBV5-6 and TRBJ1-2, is DAGVTQSPTHLIKTRGQQVTLRCSPKSGHDTVSWYQQALGQGPQFIFQYYEEEERQRGNFPDRFSGHQFPNYSSELNVNALLLGDSALYLCASSPQGQAAHGYTFGSGTRLTVV.

CDR3 nucleotides: TGTGCCATCAGGATCTCCCGCGAATCCAATGATGAGCAGTTCTTC. It codes for CAIRISRESNDEQFF. The chain uses TRBV10-3 and TRBJ2-1, with D hard to call. Germline V gene lookup returns CDR1 ENHRY and CDR2 SYGVKD. V was pared by 6 bases and J by 8 bases, with 20 bases between. The CDR3 has 15 residues.

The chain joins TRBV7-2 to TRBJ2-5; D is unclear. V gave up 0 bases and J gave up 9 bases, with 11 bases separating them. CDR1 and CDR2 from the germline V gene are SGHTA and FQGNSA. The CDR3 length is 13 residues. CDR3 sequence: CASSLAASDSQYF. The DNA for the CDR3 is TGTGCCAGCAGCTTAGCTGCTAGTGATTCCCAGTACTTC.

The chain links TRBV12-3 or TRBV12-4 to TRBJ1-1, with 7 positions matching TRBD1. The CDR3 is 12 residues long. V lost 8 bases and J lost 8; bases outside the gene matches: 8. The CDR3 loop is CASGRDRSEAFF. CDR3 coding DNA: TGTGCCAGCGGAAGGGACAGATCGGAAGCTTTCTTT.

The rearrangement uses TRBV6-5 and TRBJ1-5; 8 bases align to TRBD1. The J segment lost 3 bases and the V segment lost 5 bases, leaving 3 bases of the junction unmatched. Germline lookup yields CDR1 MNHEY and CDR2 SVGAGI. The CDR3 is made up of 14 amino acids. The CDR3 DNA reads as TGTGCCAGCAGTCCAGGGGGCCCCAATCAGCCCCAGCATTTT. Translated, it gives CASSPGGPNQPQHF.

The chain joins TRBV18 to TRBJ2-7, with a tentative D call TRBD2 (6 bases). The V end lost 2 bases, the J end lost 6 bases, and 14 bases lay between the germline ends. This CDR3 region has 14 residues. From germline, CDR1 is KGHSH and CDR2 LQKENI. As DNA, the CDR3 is TGTGCCAGCTCACCAACCAGGGAGGCGAGCGAGCAGTACTTC. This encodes CASSPTREASEQYF.

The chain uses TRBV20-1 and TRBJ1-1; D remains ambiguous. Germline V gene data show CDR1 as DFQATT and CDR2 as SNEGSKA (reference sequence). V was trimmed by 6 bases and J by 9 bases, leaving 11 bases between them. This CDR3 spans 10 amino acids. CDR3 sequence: CSAVRVQAFF. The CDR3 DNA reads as TGCAGTGCGGTGAGGGTACAAGCTTTCTTT.

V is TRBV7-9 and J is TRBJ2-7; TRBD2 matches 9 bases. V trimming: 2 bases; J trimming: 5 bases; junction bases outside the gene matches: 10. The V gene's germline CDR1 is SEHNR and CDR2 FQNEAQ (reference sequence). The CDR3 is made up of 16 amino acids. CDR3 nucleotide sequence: TGTGCCAGCAGCTTATCCTTAGCGGGAGCCCGCAACGAGCAGTACTTC. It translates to CASSLSLAGARNEQYF. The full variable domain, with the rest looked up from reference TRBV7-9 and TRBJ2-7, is DTGVSQNPRHKITKRGQNVTFRCDPISEHNRLYWYRQTLGQGPEFLTYFQNEAQLEKSRLLSDRFSAERPKGSFSTLEIQRTEQGDSAMYLCASSLSLAGARNEQYFGPGTRLTVT.

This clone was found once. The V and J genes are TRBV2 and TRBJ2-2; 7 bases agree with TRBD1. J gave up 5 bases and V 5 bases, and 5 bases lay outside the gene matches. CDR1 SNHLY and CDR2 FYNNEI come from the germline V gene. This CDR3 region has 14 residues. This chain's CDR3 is CASSSTGETGELFF. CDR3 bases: TGTGCCAGCAGTTCAACAGGGGAGACCGGGGAGCTGTTTTTT.

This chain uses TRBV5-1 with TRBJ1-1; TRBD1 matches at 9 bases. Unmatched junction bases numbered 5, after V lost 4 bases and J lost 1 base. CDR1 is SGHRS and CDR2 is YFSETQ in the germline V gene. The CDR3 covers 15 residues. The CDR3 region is CASSTGGAGNTEAFF. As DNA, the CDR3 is TGCGCCAGCAGCACAGGGGGCGCTGGGAACACTGAAGCTTTCTTT.

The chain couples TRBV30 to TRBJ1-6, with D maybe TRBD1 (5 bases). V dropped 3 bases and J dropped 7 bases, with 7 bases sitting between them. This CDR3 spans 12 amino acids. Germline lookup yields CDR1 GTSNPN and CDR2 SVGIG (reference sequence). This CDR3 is CAWRAGNSPLHF. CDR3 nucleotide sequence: TGTGCCTGGAGGGCAGGGAATTCACCCCTCCACTTT. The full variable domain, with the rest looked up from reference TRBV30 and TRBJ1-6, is SQTIHQWPATLVQPVGSPLSLECTVEGTSNPNLYWYRQAAGRGLQLLFYSVGIGQISSEVPQNLSASRPQDRQFILSSKKLLLSDSGFYLCAWRAGNSPLHFGNGTRLTVT.

The CDR3, as DNA: TGTGCCAGCAGCCTCCGGGACCAAACCTCTGGGGCCAACGTCCTGACTTTC. This encodes CASSLRDQTSGANVLTF. The rearrangement uses TRBV7-8 and TRBJ2-6; D tentatively fits TRBD1 or TRBD2 (5 bases each). The CDR3 consists of 17 residues. Trimming shortened V by 5 bases and J by 0 bases, and 14 bases separated the two germline ends. The germline gives CDR1 SGHVS, CDR2 FQNEAQ.

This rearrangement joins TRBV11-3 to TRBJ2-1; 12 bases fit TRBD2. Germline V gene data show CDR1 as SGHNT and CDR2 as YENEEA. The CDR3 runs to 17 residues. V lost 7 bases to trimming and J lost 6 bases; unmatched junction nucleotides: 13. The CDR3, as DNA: TGTGCCAGCACCCAAGGCCGACTAGCGGGAGATCGCAATGAGCAGTTCTTC. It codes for CASTQGRLAGDRNEQFF.

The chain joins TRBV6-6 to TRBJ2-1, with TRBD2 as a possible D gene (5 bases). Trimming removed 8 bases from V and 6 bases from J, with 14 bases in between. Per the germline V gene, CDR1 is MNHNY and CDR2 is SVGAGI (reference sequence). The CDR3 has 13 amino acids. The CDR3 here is CASALGGFNEQFF. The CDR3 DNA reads TGTGCCAGCGCTTTGGGCGGGTTCAATGAGCAGTTCTTC.

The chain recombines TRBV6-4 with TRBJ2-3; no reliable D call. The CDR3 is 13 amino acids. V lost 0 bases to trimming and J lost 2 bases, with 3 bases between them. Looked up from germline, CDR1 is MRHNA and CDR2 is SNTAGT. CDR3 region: CASSDSDTDTQYF. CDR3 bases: TGTGCCAGCAGTGACTCGGACACAGATACGCAGTATTTT.

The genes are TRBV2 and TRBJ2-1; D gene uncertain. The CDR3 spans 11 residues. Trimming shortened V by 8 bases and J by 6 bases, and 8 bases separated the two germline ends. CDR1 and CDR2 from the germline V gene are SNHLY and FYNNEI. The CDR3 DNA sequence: TGTGCCAGCTCTGGATTCAATGAGCAGTTCTTC. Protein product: CASSGFNEQFF. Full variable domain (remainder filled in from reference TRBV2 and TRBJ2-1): EPEVTQTPSHQVTQMGQEVILRCVPISNHLYFYWYRQILGQKVEFLVSFYNNEISEKSEIFDDQFSVERPDGSNFTLKIRSTKLEDSAMYFCASSGFNEQFFGPGTRLTVL.

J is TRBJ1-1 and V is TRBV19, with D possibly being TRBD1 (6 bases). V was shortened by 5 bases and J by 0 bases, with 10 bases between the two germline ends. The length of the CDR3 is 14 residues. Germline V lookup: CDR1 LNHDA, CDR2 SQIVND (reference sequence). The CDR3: CASSPGQLNTEAFF. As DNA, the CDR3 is TGTGCCAGTAGTCCTGGACAGCTGAACACTGAAGCTTTCTTT. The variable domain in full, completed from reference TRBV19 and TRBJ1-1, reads DGGITQSPKYLFRKEGQNVTLSCEQNLNHDAMYWYRQDPGQGLRLIYYSQIVNDFQKGDIAEGYSVSREKKESFPLTVTSAQKNPTAFYLCASSPGQLNTEAFFGQGTRLTVV.